This T cell receptor (beta chain) is drawn from a study of Graves' ophthalmopathy and Graves' hyperthyroidism. Study-wide results and limits: The 13-signature model separated ophthalmopathy from stable hyperthyroidism at 85% to 90% sensitivity and about 81% specificity. Most thyroid clonotypes expanded beyond 0.001 frequency were also found in blood.

Notes on this clonotype: What it recognizes is unknown.

Amplified TCR beta CDR3 regions were obtained using RNA transcripts as template. Second-round multiplex PCR came after a first-round RT-PCR that employed HTBI primers. In TCRdb, the multiplex PCR reads were re-called with MiXCR into one record per CDR3 protein. The sample carries about 240,000 distinct CDR3 sequences, 45% recorded once. The CDR3 totals 11 residues. Germline loops: CDR1 LNHDA, CDR2 SQIVND (reference sequence). Trimming removed 7 bases from V and 7 bases from J, with 10 bases in between. The receptor comes from an adult man with Graves' ophthalmopathy. V gene TRBV19 combines with J gene TRBJ1-1; possible D gene TRBD1, 6 bases. Input material: peripheral blood. As DNA, the CDR3 is TGTGCCAGTAACAGGGTTAATGAAGCTTTCTTT. This gives the protein CASNRVNEAFF.